One and the same sample provided the 28 T cell receptor beta chains below, sequenced in a study of response to subunit inactivated influenza vaccine. TCRdb fed the RT-PCR reads into MiXCR, producing one record per CDR3 protein. The sample carries around 520,000 distinct CDR3 sequences, around 25% recorded once. The sequences come from CD4+ T cells sorted from PBMCs, collected approximately 5 days after vaccination. These receptors came from a man between 50 and 59 years old who received an inactivated influenza vaccine.

This clonotype was picked up a small number of times. The V and J genes are TRBV5-1 and TRBJ1-1, with D perhaps matching TRBD1 (5 bases). This CDR3 is built from 14 residues. CDR1 is SGHRS and CDR2 is YFSETQ in the germline V gene. V lost 3 bases, J lost 1 base, and 10 bases lay in between. Written as DNA, the CDR3 is TGCGCCAGCAGCTCTCCGGGGCCGAACACTGAAGCTTTCTTT. It encodes CASSSPGPNTEAFF.

This clonotype was counted between two and nine times. The rearrangement links TRBV30 to TRBJ2-1, with 7 bases identical to TRBD2. CDR3 length: 13 amino acids. Per the germline V gene, CDR1 is GTSNPN and CDR2 is SVGIG (reference sequence). V shed 2 bases, J shed 9 bases, and the junction held 7 bases outside the gene matches. This CDR3 reads CAWSSGVLVEQFF. DNA of the CDR3: TGTGCCTGGAGTAGCGGGGTTTTAGTTGAGCAGTTCTTC.

The genes are TRBV7-9 and TRBJ2-4, with 8 bases fitting TRBD1. The V gene end was trimmed by 5 bases and the J gene end by 9 bases; junction bases not matched to a gene: 6. The CDR3 runs 13 residues. The germline V gene has CDR1 SEHNR and CDR2 FQNEAQ (reference sequence). CDR3 protein: CASSRGQGAIQYF. In DNA form, the CDR3 reads TGTGCCAGCAGCCGTGGACAGGGAGCCATTCAGTACTTC.

This clonotype was observed a few times. This chain connects TRBV4-2 to TRBJ1-1, with a possible D match to TRBD1 (5 bases). This CDR3 is built from 15 residues. Germline values: CDR1 LGHNA, CDR2 YNFKEQ. Trimming removed 2 bases from V and 0 bases from J, with 10 bases in between. Written as DNA, the CDR3 is TGTGCCAGCAGCCAACCGGGACGGTTGAACACTGAAGCTTTCTTT. Amino acids: CASSQPGRLNTEAFF.

The V call is TRBV24-1, the J call TRBJ1-1; 7 positions agree with TRBD1. Germline CDR1 and CDR2: KGHDR and SFDVKD. This CDR3 comprises 12 residues. V lost 12 bases and J lost 4; bases outside the gene matches: 7. CDR3 bases: TGTGCCGTAGGGGGCTGGGGCACTGAAGCTTTCTTT. It encodes CAVGGWGTEAFF.

Many counts were recorded for this clonotype. The rearrangement joins TRBV12-3 or TRBV12-4 to TRBJ2-2; D remains unclear. The germline V and J ends were trimmed by 6 bases and 0 bases, with 11 bases remaining between them. CDR3 length: 15 residues. The CDR3 loop is CASRPVNANTGELFF. The CDR3 nucleotides read TGTGCCAGCAGACCAGTTAACGCGAACACCGGGGAGCTGTTTTTT.

The V and J genes are TRBV11-2 and TRBJ2-4; a possible D gene is TRBD1 (5 bases). The CDR3 loop spans 16 amino acids. Trimming pared 6 bases from V and 0 bases from J, leaving 15 bases between. Germline-derived CDR1 and CDR2 are SGHAT and FQNNGV. As DNA, the CDR3 is TGTGCCAGCAGGGACCGTCGCAGGGTAGCCAAAAACATTCAGTACTTC. The encoded protein is CASRDRRRVAKNIQYF.

This rearrangement joins TRBV11-1 to TRBJ2-3; 10 bases agree with TRBD1. The CDR3 runs 20 residues. V was pared by 0 bases and J by 3 bases, with 15 bases of the junction left unmatched. The germline V gene has CDR1 SGHAT and CDR2 FQDESV (reference sequence). The CDR3 spells CASSLALRRDRGLITDTQYF. The DNA of the CDR3 is TGTGCCAGCAGCTTAGCTCTGAGACGGGACAGGGGTCTAATAACAGATACGCAGTATTTT.

CDR3 sequence: CSARVAGPNTGELFF. CDR3 sequence (DNA): TGCAGTGCTAGAGTAGCGGGCCCGAACACCGGGGAGCTGTTTTTT. The J gene is TRBJ2-2, the V gene TRBV20-1; 7 bases match TRBD2. This CDR3 spans 15 amino acids. CDR1 and CDR2 (germline): DFQATT, SNEGSKA (reference sequence). The junction had 2 bases not matched to a gene; V was cut back by 1 base and J by 0 bases.

V is TRBV6-2 or TRBV6-3 and J is TRBJ1-2; TRBD1 aligns across 7 bases. J was trimmed by 8 bases and V by 4 bases; bases with no gene match: 4. Germline V gene data show CDR1 as MNHEY and CDR2 as SVGEGT. This CDR3 is 12 amino acids long. Here the CDR3 DNA reads TGTGCCAGCAGTTCGGTAGGGGGCGGCTACACCTTC. Translation: CASSSVGGGYTF.

J is TRBJ1-3 and V is TRBV4-1; D is ambiguous. The CDR3 contains 16 residues. V dropped 1 base and J dropped 0 bases, with 10 bases sitting between them. Germline loops: CDR1 MGHRA, CDR2 YSYEKL. In DNA form, the CDR3 reads TGCGCCAGCAGCCAAGGAGGCCGACTCTCTGGAAACACCATATATTTT. Translated, it gives CASSQGGRLSGNTIYF.

The rearrangement joins TRBV12-3 or TRBV12-4 to TRBJ1-6; 8 positions agree with TRBD1. The ends lost 5 bases at V and 0 bases at J; junction bases unmatched: 0. This CDR3 is 15 amino acids long. CDR3 bases: TGTGCCAGCAGTGGACAGGGCTCCTATAATTCACCCCTCCACTTT. This codes for CASSGQGSYNSPLHF.

Here the CDR3 DNA reads TGTGCCACCAGTCGAGGAGGGCCTGCCGACTATGGCTACACCTTC. It is translated as CATSRGGPADYGYTF. The rearrangement joins TRBV24-1 to TRBJ1-2, with unresolved D. The CDR3 is 15 residues long. CDR1 is KGHDR, CDR2 SFDVKD, per germline. V lost 6 bases, J lost 3 bases, and 16 bases lay in between.

The chain carries TRBV6-2 or TRBV6-3 and TRBJ1-2; D uncertain. CDR1 and CDR2 from the germline V gene are MNHEY and SVGEGT. V was pared by 5 bases and J by 10 bases, with 14 bases between. This CDR3 has 12 amino acids. The CDR3 DNA is TGTGCCAGCAGTACGGTGCCTCCTGACTACACCTTC. It encodes CASSTVPPDYTF.

The V and J genes are TRBV12-3 or TRBV12-4 and TRBJ2-3; 9 bases match TRBD2. The CDR3 spans 17 residues. V gave up 3 bases and J gave up 6 bases; unmatched junction bases: 13. In nucleotides, the CDR3 is TGTGCCAGCAGTTTGGTATCAGGCGGGAGGGCCGCTGATACGCAGTATTTT. It specifies CASSLVSGGRAADTQYF.

This sequence joins TRBV4-2 and TRBJ2-1; 8 bases are a match to TRBD2. Germline loops: CDR1 LGHNA, CDR2 YNFKEQ. CDR3 length equals 15 residues. V was clipped by 1 base and J by 4 bases; unmatched bases: 3. The CDR3 bases are TGTGCCAGCAGCCAAGCAGCGGGAGATTACAATGAGCAGTTCTTC. Translation: CASSQAAGDYNEQFF.

The rearrangement joins TRBV7-6 to TRBJ2-7; D is unclear. The CDR3 loop spans 15 amino acids. Germline CDR1 reads SGHVS; CDR2 reads FNYEAQ. Deletions cut 4 bases from V and 4 bases from J, with 17 bases between. The CDR3: CASSSGVGQGYEQYF. The DNA of the CDR3 is TGTGCCAGCAGCTCCGGTGTGGGCCAAGGGTACGAGCAGTACTTC.

This clonotype was observed many times. The V and J genes are TRBV29-1 and TRBJ2-1, with 10 bases that match TRBD2. The germline gives CDR1 SQVTM, CDR2 ANQGSEA. V shed 5 bases, J shed 7 bases, and the junction held 11 bases outside the gene matches. This CDR3 comprises 15 residues. The CDR3 DNA is TGCAGCGTTACCATAGCGGGAGGCCGTGGGAATGAGCAGTTCTTC. It yields the protein CSVTIAGGRGNEQFF.

This clonotype has a handful of counts. The chain has TRBV5-1 and TRBJ2-2; the D gene is possibly TRBD2 (6 bases). Trimming shortened V by 3 bases and J by 7 bases, and 13 bases separated the two germline ends. CDR3 size: 14 residues. Germline V CDR1 and CDR2: SGHRS, YFSETQ. As DNA, the CDR3 is TGCGCCAGCAGCTCGAACGACGGGGGCGGGGAGCTGTTTTTT. Residues: CASSSNDGGGELFF.

The V call is TRBV7-9, the J call TRBJ2-1, with 8 nucleotides matching TRBD1. The CDR3 sequence is 14 residues long. The germline V gene has CDR1 SEHNR and CDR2 FQNEAQ (reference sequence). After removal of 6 bases from V and 2 bases from J, the junction contained 3 bases not matched to a gene. In nucleotides, the CDR3 is TGTGCCAGCAGACACAGGGGGACCTACAATGAGCAGTTCTTC. It codes for CASRHRGTYNEQFF.

This rearrangement joins TRBV20-1 to TRBJ2-1; TRBD2 aligns across 12 bases. The CDR3 spans 14 residues. CDR1 and CDR2 (germline): DFQATT, SNEGSKA (reference sequence). Trimming cost V 5 bases and J 7 bases; bases outside gene matches: 6. CDR3 residues: CSAYTSGRRNEQFF. CDR3 sequence (DNA): TGCAGTGCTTATACTAGCGGGAGGAGGAATGAGCAGTTCTTC.

This clonotype was recorded at least ten times. The rearrangement joins TRBV7-9 to TRBJ2-7, with D unclear. This CDR3 has 13 residues. Germline V gene lookup returns CDR1 SEHNR and CDR2 FQNEAQ (reference sequence). Trimming took off 1 base at V and 12 bases at J, with 16 bases between the two ends. Here the CDR3 DNA reads TGTGCCAGCAGCTTAGGGGTGAGGCCGGAACCGTACTTC. Translation: CASSLGVRPEPYF.

This clonotype was seen a few times. The gene calls are TRBV5-1 and TRBJ2-7, with 8 bases identical to TRBD2. Germline assignment: CDR1 SGHRS and CDR2 YFSETQ. V shed 0 bases and J 2 bases; nucleotides not matched to a gene: 4. The CDR3 is 15 amino acids. This chain's CDR3 is CASSLGTSGAYEQYF. Here the CDR3 DNA reads TGCGCCAGCAGCTTGGGTACTAGCGGAGCCTACGAGCAGTACTTC.

The chain combines TRBV21-1 with TRBJ2-1; the table's D gene call, TRBD2, was not cross checked with the DNA. TRBV21-1 is classified as a pseudogene. The CDR3 totals 19 residues. The DNA for the CDR3 is TGTGCCAGCAGCAAAGCGATGCTAATTCTAGCGGGAGGCAACAATGAGCAGTTCTTC. Translated: CASSKAMLILAGGNNEQFF.

V and J are TRBV12-3 or TRBV12-4 and TRBJ2-1, with 13 bases identical to TRBD2. The CDR3 is 15 amino acids. The trim removed 5 bases at V and 5 bases at J, leaving 3 bases unmatched. The DNA of the CDR3 is TGTGCCAGCAGTGAAGGACTAGCGGGAGACAATGAGCAGTTCTTC. Protein: CASSEGLAGDNEQFF.

This clonotype has only a few counts. The chain carries TRBV5-1 and TRBJ2-1; a possible D gene is TRBD1 (6 bases). This CDR3 region has 16 residues. The germline gives CDR1 SGHRS, CDR2 YFSETQ. The V gene lost 0 bases and the J gene lost 6 bases, with 16 bases spanning the gap. The CDR3 DNA follows: TGCGCCAGCAGCTTGGATCCCGAACAGGGTTTCAATGAGCAGTTCTTC. Residues: CASSLDPEQGFNEQFF.

This sequence joins TRBV29-1 and TRBJ2-5; D not resolved. The CDR3 is 14 amino acids. V was shortened by 7 bases and J by 2 bases, with 17 bases between the two germline ends. Germline V gene lookup returns CDR1 SQVTM and CDR2 ANQGSEA. CDR3 residues: CSAHAGGRQETQYF. The DNA of the CDR3 is TGCAGCGCCCACGCAGGTGGTCGGCAAGAGACCCAGTACTTC.

This clonotype came up a few times. The genes are TRBV29-1 and TRBJ2-3; possibly TRBD1 for D (5 bases). Per germline, CDR1 SQVTM and CDR2 ANQGSEA. This CDR3 has 10 amino acids. The CDR3 nucleotides are TGCAGAGGGGACACAGATACGCAGTATTTT. It codes for CRGDTDTQYF.